These 9 T cell receptor beta chains were sequenced from one sample in a study of blood T cell repertoires in COVID-19. Using immunoSEQ multiplex PCR, the repertoire was profiled, and TCRdb retains in-frame clones only, with some absent. Of 90,000 to 100,000 clones in the sample, 90% were seen once. The sample consisted of peripheral blood. The receptor source for this set is a man between 45 and 60 years old with acute or convalescent COVID-19.

CDR3 residues: CASWSVREIGNTEAFF. CDR3 bases: TGTGCCAGCTGGAGCGTTCGGGAAATCGGGAACACTGAAGCTTTCTTT. The V and J genes are TRBV7-9 and TRBJ1-1; D gene ambiguous. Trimming cost V 8 bases and J 1 base, with 20 bases left between them. Germline V gene lookup returns CDR1 SEHNR and CDR2 FQNEAQ (reference sequence). The CDR3 loop spans 16 amino acids.

J is TRBJ2-5 and V is TRBV20-1; 8 bases line up with TRBD2. The V gene's germline CDR1 is DFQATT and CDR2 SNEGSKA (reference sequence). Trimming cost V 3 bases and J 5 bases; bases outside gene matches: 8. The CDR3 has 14 residues. The DNA for the CDR3 is TGCAGTGCTAGTACTAGCGGCTGGGAGGAGACCCAGTACTTC. It yields the protein CSASTSGWEETQYF.

The rearrangement links TRBV6-1 to TRBJ1-1, with TRBD1 matching 7 bases. This CDR3 is built from 16 residues. V was clipped by 4 bases and J by 1 base; unmatched bases: 9. Germline V gene sequence: CDR1 MNHNS, CDR2 SASEGT. CDR3 DNA sequence: TGTGCCAGCAGTGTCTCAGGCAGGGGGACGAACACTGAAGCTTTCTTT. The encoded protein is CASSVSGRGTNTEAFF.

This clone was counted between two and nine times. J is TRBJ1-1 and V is TRBV30, with a possible D match to TRBD1 (5 bases). The V gene's germline CDR1 is GTSNPN and CDR2 SVGIG (reference sequence). V lost 1 base and J lost 5, with 8 bases in between. CDR3 length: 12 amino acids. CDR3 nucleotides: TGTGCCTGGAGTGACAGGTGGACTGAAGCTTTCTTT. This encodes CAWSDRWTEAFF.

The genes are TRBV21-1 and TRBJ1-1; the table's D gene call, TRBD1, was not cross checked with the DNA. TRBV21-1 is termed a pseudogene. The CDR3 contains 15 residues. The CDR3 spells CASLRRAGGITEAFF. In DNA form, the CDR3 reads TGTGCCAGTCTGAGGAGGGCAGGGGGCATCACTGAAGCTTTCTTT.

The rearrangement links TRBV3-1 (or the pseudogene TRBV3-2) to TRBJ1-2; weak D call: TRBD1 (5 bases). From germline, CDR1 is LGHDT and CDR2 YNNKEL (reference sequence). With 4 bases removed from V and 1 base from J, the gap between germline ends came to 13 bases. This CDR3 spans 15 amino acids. CDR3 sequence reads: CASSLSTDLNYGYTF. The CDR3 bases are TGTGCCAGCAGCCTTTCGACAGACCTTAACTATGGCTACACCTTC.

The chain employs TRBV5-1 and TRBJ2-5; TRBD2 agrees at 9 bases. V shed 0 bases and J 4 bases; nucleotides not matched to a gene: 4. The germline V gene encodes CDR1 SGHRS and CDR2 YFSETQ. The CDR3 has 15 residues. CDR3 sequence (DNA): TGCGCCAGCAGCTTGGGCGGGGGGGGAGGAGAGACCCAGTACTTC. Its translation: CASSLGGGGGETQYF.

The rearrangement links TRBV28 to TRBJ2-4; 10 bases line up with TRBD2. V was clipped by 8 bases and J by 2 bases; unmatched bases: 6. This CDR3 contains 15 residues. Germline assignment: CDR1 MDHEN and CDR2 SYDVKM. CDR3 protein: CASYEAGGPKNIQYF. DNA for the CDR3: TGTGCCAGCTATGAAGCGGGAGGGCCCAAAAACATTCAGTACTTC.

The chain has TRBV5-4 and TRBJ2-7, with 10 bases aligning to TRBD1. From germline, CDR1 is SGHNT and CDR2 YYREEE (reference sequence). This CDR3 has 15 amino acids. The V segment lost 0 bases and the J segment 3 bases; nucleotides outside the gene matches: 3. The CDR3 loop is CASSLVGQGFYEQYF. The CDR3 DNA reads as TGTGCCAGCAGCTTGGTGGGACAGGGGTTCTACGAGCAGTACTTC. The complete variable domain, with remaining parts taken from reference TRBV5-4 and TRBJ2-7, reads ETGVTQSPTHLIKTRGQQVTLRCSSQSGHNTVSWYQQALGQGPQFIFQYYREEENGRGNFPPRFSGLQFPNYSSELNVNALELDDSALYLCASSLVGQGFYEQYFGPGTRLTVT.